Below, one TCR beta chain is given with its context. Methods used by the authors: Quantification of nucleated cells was approximated via reference gene primer amplification. Assay used: immunoSEQ multiplex PCR; TCRdb lists only in-frame clones, some missing. That table supplies the V and J calls and clone size; D and trimming were determined from the DNA. Among about 120,000 clones listed, 80% to 90% were seen once. This record comes from a study of blood T cell repertoires in COVID-19. V lost 6 bases and J 3 bases, leaving 10 bases between the germline ends. Germline-derived CDR1 and CDR2 are MNHEY and SVGAGI. The CDR3 loop spans 13 amino acids.

Sequencing input: peripheral blood. The TCR sequence derives from a man aged 70 or older with active or convalescent COVID-19. The chain couples TRBV6-5 to TRBJ2-3; no clear D. This CDR3 is CASSTSLTDTQYF. DNA of the CDR3: TGTGCCAGCAGCACATCCCTTACAGATACGCAGTATTTT.